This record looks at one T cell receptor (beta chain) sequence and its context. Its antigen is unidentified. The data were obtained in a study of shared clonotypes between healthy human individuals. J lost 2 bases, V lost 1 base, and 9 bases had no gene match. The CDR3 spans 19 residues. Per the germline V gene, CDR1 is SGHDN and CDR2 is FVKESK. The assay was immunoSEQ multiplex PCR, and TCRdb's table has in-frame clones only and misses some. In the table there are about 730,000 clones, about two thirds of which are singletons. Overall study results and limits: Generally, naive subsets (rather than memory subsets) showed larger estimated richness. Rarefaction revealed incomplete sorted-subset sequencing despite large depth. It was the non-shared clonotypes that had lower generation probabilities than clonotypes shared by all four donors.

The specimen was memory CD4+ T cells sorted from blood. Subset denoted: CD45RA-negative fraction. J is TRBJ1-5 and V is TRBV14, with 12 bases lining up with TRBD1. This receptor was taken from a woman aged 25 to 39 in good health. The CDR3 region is CASSQGDRGPDKGNQPQHF. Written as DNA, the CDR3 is TGTGCCAGCAGCCAAGGGGACAGGGGGCCGGATAAGGGCAATCAGCCCCAGCATTTT.